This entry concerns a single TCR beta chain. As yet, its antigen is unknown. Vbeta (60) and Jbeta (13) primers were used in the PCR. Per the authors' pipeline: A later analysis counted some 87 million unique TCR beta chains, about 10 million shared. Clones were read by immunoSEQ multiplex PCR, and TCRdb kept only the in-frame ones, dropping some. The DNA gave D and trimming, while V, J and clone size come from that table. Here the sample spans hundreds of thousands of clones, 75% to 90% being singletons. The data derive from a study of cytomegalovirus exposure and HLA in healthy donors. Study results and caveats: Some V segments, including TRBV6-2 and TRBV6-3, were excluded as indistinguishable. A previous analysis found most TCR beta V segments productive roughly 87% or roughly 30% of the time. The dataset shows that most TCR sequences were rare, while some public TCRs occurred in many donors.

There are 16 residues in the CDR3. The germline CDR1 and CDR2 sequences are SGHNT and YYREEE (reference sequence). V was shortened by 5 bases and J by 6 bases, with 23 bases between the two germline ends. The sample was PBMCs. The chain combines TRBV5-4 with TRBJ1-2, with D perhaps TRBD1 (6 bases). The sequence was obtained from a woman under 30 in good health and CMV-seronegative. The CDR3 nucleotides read TGTGCCAGCAGTTCGCTTGACAGGCGGCTTGTGGATGGCTACACCTTC. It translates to CASSSLDRRLVDGYTF.